The rows below give T cell receptor beta chains drawn from one sample of a study of cytomegalovirus exposure and HLA in healthy donors. TCRdb keeps only in-frame clones here, not all; method: immunoSEQ multiplex PCR. The sample includes roughly 190,000 clones, around 75% seen only once; the top ten take more than 1.5%. The sequencing input was PBMCs. The receptor set was obtained from a woman aged 50 to 60 in good health and CMV-seronegative. Both conserved end residues are part of each CDR3. Fields, in order: D gene, J gene, clone size, V gene, CDR3 protein. The D gene is left open where the match is weak. Clone size appears in some rows only: once, few, many, or a class for an expanded clone.

NA,TRBJ1-5,NA,TRBV27,CASSGTQTQPQHF
TRBD1,TRBJ2-6,NA,TRBV7-6,CASSLVAPGTGAGGANVLTF
NA,TRBJ1-5,NA,TRBV4-1,CASKGDRFSNQPQHF
NA,TRBJ1-5,NA,TRBV9,CASSPDPRGNQPQHF
TRBD1,TRBJ1-1,NA,TRBV19,CASHPGQRGDTEAFF
TRBD1,TRBJ1-2,NA,TRBV9,CASSVGGQGSSGYTF
TRBD2,TRBJ2-7,NA,TRBV7-2,CASSLRFSGNEQYF
NA,TRBJ2-5,NA,TRBV7-2,CASSLGSLPGQETQYF
NA,TRBJ2-1,NA,TRBV9,CASSVVGDFYNEQFF
TRBD1,TRBJ2-7,NA,TRBV7-2,CASSLGGQGRYEQYF
TRBD1,TRBJ1-5,few,TRBV4-2,CASSPTGGTQPQHF
TRBD1,TRBJ2-1,NA,TRBV27,CASSFPTGDSYNEQFF
TRBD1,TRBJ1-2,NA,TRBV28,CASSLGDRTVSNYGYTF
NA,TRBJ2-7,NA,TRBV11-1,CASSDYDRTLSYEQYF
TRBD1,TRBJ2-7,NA,TRBV6-5,CASSYGAGRGTYEQYF
NA,TRBJ2-7,once,TRBV5-4,CASRDRYTYEQYF
NA,TRBJ1-1,NA,TRBV23-1,CASRLDGEPGGTEAFF
NA,TRBJ1-1,NA,TRBV7-8,CASSPGGSSAEAFF
TRBD1,TRBJ1-2,NA,TRBV28,CASSFAGTGGGYTF
NA,TRBJ2-1,NA,TRBV7-9,CASSLESEQFF
NA,TRBJ1-1,NA,TRBV5-1,CASSADPTGTEAFF
TRBD1,TRBJ2-7,NA,TRBV28,CASSRTGGHEQYF
NA,TRBJ1-2,NA,TRBV6-6,CASSLTRGSGYTF
NA,TRBJ2-7,NA,TRBV27,CASRPSGAYEQYF
NA,TRBJ2-7,NA,TRBV7-2,CASSPWAASSYEQYF
NA,TRBJ1-2,NA,TRBV4-3,CASSHPQAGLGYTF
TRBD1,TRBJ2-7,NA,TRBV6-5,CASSYGRGLAYEQYF
TRBD1,TRBJ2-7,NA,TRBV25-1,CASTDRVYEQYF
TRBD1,NA,NA,TRBV7-2,CASSFNRGQPQYF
TRBD2,TRBJ2-1,NA,TRBV6-6,CASSNGLAGFSEQFF
NA,TRBJ1-4,NA,TRBV28,CASSPRVLREKLFF
NA,TRBJ1-5,NA,TRBV2,CASTGEDNQPQHF
TRBD2,TRBJ2-7,NA,TRBV28,CASSLGVAGTWEQYF
NA,TRBJ2-3,NA,TRBV9,CASSRSSGKTDTQYF
NA,TRBJ2-3,NA,TRBV6-6,CASSYSPRELKDTQYF
NA,TRBJ2-2,NA,TRBV28,CASSHTGTGTGELFF
TRBD1,TRBJ1-2,NA,TRBV5-1,CASRRDSMGVGYTF
TRBD2,TRBJ2-1,NA,TRBV18,CASSRTSGSRNEQFF
TRBD2,TRBJ2-3,NA,TRBV7-6,CASSSRGSGGPSPTQYF
NA,TRBJ2-2,NA,TRBV6-5,CASSLLPGSTGELFF
TRBD2,TRBJ2-1,NA,TRBV9,CASSVLAGGASSYNEQFF
TRBD1,TRBJ1-2,NA,TRBV7-9,CASLTGRGKEWGYTF
TRBD2,TRBJ2-3,NA,TRBV7-3,CASSPGTSGVTDTQYF
NA,TRBJ1-1,few,TRBV29-1,CSVGEGGHTEAFF
NA,TRBJ2-1,NA,TRBV7-8,CASSSITPDRAGGEQFF
NA,TRBJ1-3,NA,TRBV5-6,CASSLGVSGNTIYF
TRBD1,TRBJ1-1,few,TRBV10-3,CAISEGRDRGNTEAFF
NA,TRBJ1-4,few,TRBV10-3,CAISEHQKNEKLFF
NA,TRBJ1-1,few,TRBV20-1,CSAPVNTEAFF
TRBD1,TRBJ1-2,NA,TRBV29-1,CSVEERNRGGEGYTF
TRBD1,TRBJ1-5,NA,TRBV4-1,CASSQGQGAQPQHF
TRBD2,TRBJ2-1,NA,TRBV9,CASSPGTSENEQFF
NA,TRBJ2-5,NA,TRBV5-8,CASSFTSRETQYF